A single sample is the source of the 5 T cell receptor beta chains below, sequenced in a study of T-cell reconstitution after alpha-beta-depleted transplantation in children. During its preparation, the TCRbeta library received unique molecular identifiers. In TCRdb, the PCR reads were re-called with MiXCR into one record per CDR3 protein. The sample has over 550,000 distinct CDR3 sequences, roughly a tenth seen once. The sequencing here drew on PBMCs from the stem cell graft donor, taken from the stem cell graft. These receptors were collected from a human donor who donated a stem cell graft to a child with acute myeloid leukemia.

V gene TRBV9 combines with J gene TRBJ2-1, with TRBD2 identical over 8 bases. The CDR3 runs to 14 residues. J gave up 7 bases and V 4 bases, and 7 bases lay outside the gene matches. Looked up from germline, CDR1 is SGDLS and CDR2 is YYNGEE. CDR3 loop: CASSSRTSLNEQFF. The CDR3 DNA sequence: TGTGCCAGCAGCTCGAGGACTAGCTTGAATGAGCAGTTCTTC.

This clonotype was observed a handful of times. V usage is TRBV29-1 and J usage is TRBJ2-1; a weak D match, TRBD2 (5 bases). CDR1 and CDR2 (germline): SQVTM, ANQGSEA. Trimming took 1 base from V and 4 from J, leaving 17 bases between them. The CDR3 totals 16 residues. CDR3 protein: CSVEVGRTRRYNEQFF. CDR3 nucleotide sequence: TGCAGCGTTGAAGTAGGGCGGACTCGTCGTTACAATGAGCAGTTCTTC.

This clonotype was recorded at least ten times. This chain uses TRBV29-1 with TRBJ2-7; D uncertain. This CDR3 is 12 amino acids long. Trimming pared 7 bases from V and 3 bases from J, leaving 13 bases between. Germline V gives CDR1 SQVTM, CDR2 ANQGSEA. This CDR3 is CSARNPRYEQYF. CDR3 sequence (DNA): TGCAGCGCTAGAAACCCACGCTACGAGCAGTACTTC.

This clonotype was found many times. V usage is TRBV15 and J usage is TRBJ2-1, with D possibly being TRBD1 or TRBD2 (6 bases each). The ends were cut back, 2 bases at V and 5 bases at J, with 19 bases in the middle. Germline V gives CDR1 LNHNV, CDR2 YYDKDF (reference sequence). The CDR3 extends over 17 amino acids. CDR3 sequence: CATSRSQGTLKNNEQFF. In DNA form, the CDR3 reads TGTGCCACCAGCAGATCCCAGGGGACTTTAAAAAACAATGAGCAGTTCTTC. Full variable domain (outside the CDR3, taken from reference TRBV15 and TRBJ2-1): DAMVIQNPRYQVTQFGKPVTLSCSQTLNHNVMYWYQQKSSQAPKLLFHYYDKDFNNEADTPDNFQSRRPNTSFCFLDIRSPGLGDTAMYLCATSRSQGTLKNNEQFFGPGTRLTVL.

A word on this clonotype: Since a much larger clone is just one base distant, this may be a read error. The chain recombines TRBV5-1 with TRBJ2-7, with D tentatively TRBD2 (6 bases). The V and J ends lost 6 bases and 4 bases respectively, with 14 bases between them. This CDR3 contains 13 residues. CDR1 is SGHRS, CDR2 YFSETQ, per germline. The CDR3: CASKRDGGYEQYF. Written as DNA, the CDR3 is TGCGCCAGCAAACGGGACGGGGGTTACGAGCAGTACTTC.